Listed here is a single T cell receptor (beta chain). The antigen is undetermined. The method was immunoSEQ multiplex PCR; TCRdb's version includes in-frame clones alone and lacks a portion of them. The sample lists some 93,000 clones; more than 90% were seen once. The data belong to a study of PD-1 blockade in classical Hodgkin lymphoma. Study observations and caveats: The study found that TCR diversity rose significantly by C4D1 in CD4+ but not CD8+ cells. Complete responders showed a baseline diversity that resembled the diversity of newly diagnosed patients.

Brentuximab vedotin exposure varied, and every patient relapsed after autologous stem cell transplantation. Complete response, partial response or progressive disease made up the best responses. V dropped 8 bases and J dropped 0; count of bases not matched to a gene: 18. This CDR3 has 19 amino acids. Germline V gene lookup returns CDR1 SGHTA and CDR2 FQGNSA. The genes are TRBV7-2 and TRBJ2-2, with TRBD2 identical over 7 bases. Here the sequenced sample was peripheral blood mononuclear cells (PBMCs), taken at baseline. This receptor was identified in a human donor with classical Hodgkin lymphoma. The chain's CDR3 is CASRTITSVRGANTGELFF. CDR3 bases: TGTGCCAGCCGAACCATTACATCGGTTCGGGGGGCGAACACCGGGGAGCTGTTTTTT.